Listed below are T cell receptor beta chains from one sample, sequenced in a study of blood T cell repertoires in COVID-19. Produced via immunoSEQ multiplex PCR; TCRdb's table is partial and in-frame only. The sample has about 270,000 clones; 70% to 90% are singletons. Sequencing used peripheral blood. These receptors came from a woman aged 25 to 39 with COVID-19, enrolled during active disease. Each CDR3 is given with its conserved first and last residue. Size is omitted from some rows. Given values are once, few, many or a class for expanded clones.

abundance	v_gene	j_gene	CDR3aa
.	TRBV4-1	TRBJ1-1	CASSQEPPPVNTEAFF
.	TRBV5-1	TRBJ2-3	CASSLDERPTDTQYF
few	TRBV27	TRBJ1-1	CASSLYRENTEAFF
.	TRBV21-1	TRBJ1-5	CASSNKRQGAQPQHF
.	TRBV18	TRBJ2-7	CASSSLGGEQYF
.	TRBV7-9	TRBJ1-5	CASSLGTGVYSNQPQHF
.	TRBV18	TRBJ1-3	CASSAREGGNTIYF
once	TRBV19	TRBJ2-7	CASSIGVLAYEQYF
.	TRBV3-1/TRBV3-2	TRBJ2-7	CASSQTGRPYEQYF
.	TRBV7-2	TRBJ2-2	CASSLSGGIGELFF
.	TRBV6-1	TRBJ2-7	CASSELISGGYEQYF
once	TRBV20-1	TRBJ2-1	CSAAPQAPAVF
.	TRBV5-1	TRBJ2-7	CASSTYRGMDIEQYF
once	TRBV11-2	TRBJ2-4	CASSSLAKNIQYF
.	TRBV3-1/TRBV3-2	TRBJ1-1	CASRSQHGNTEAFF
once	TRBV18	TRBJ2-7	CASSPAVFLPTYEQYF
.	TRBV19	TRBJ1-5	CASSQGSNQPQHF
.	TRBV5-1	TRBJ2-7	CASSLARDRGPHEQYF
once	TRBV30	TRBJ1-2	CAWEFRANYGYTF
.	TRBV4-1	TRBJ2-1	CASSLWGVEDEQFF
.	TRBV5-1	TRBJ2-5	CASSFSPPETQYF
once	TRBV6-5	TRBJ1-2	CASSYDPSLSYGYTF
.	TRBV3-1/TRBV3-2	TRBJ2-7	CASSQNPWTSPGEQYF
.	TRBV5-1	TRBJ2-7	CASSPTGTGADEQYF
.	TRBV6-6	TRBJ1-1	CASSYRQNTEAFF
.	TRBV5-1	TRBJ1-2	CASSLLIDYGYTF
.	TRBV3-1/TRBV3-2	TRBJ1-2	CASSLRDRLNYGYTF
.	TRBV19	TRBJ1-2	CASSMPGGNYGYTF
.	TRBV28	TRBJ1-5	CASSLGVLQPQHF
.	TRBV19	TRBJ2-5	CAAGMGGQETQYF
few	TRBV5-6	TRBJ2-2	CASSLPFTGELFF
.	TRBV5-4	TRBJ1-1	CASRPEVNTEAFF
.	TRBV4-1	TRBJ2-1	CASSQGSGLVFF
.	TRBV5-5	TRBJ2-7	CASWGGQGLYEQYF
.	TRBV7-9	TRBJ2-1	CASSSTSKGEQFF
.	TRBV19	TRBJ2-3	CASSIPGGPSTDTQYF
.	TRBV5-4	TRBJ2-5	CASSWGLADQETQYF
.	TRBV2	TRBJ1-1	CASSGKGPSTEAFF
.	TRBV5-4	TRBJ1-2	CASSPEGAHKANYGYTF
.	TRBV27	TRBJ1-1	CASSFSPLGNTEAFF
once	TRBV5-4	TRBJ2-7	CASSPQDRGPYEQYF
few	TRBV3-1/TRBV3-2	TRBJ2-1	CASSQGGTSLFF
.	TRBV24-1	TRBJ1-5	CATSDPRQGAGNQPQHF
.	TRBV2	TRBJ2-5	CASSELAGGLETQYF
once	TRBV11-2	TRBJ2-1	CASSPLKASGGNEQFF
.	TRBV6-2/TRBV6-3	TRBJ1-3	CASTPSRGNGNTIYF